One and the same sample provided the 6 T cell receptor beta chains below, sequenced in a study of shared clonotypes between healthy human individuals. Profiled with immunoSEQ multiplex PCR; TCRdb holds only in-frame clones, not every one. This table holds around 1 million clones, about three quarters found once. Sequenced: memory CD4+ T cells sorted from blood. Subset meaning: CD45RA-negative fraction. These receptors all come from a young man in good health.

In DNA, the CDR3 is TGTGCCAGCAGTTGGACAGGGTCAATGAACACTGAAGCTTTCTTT. This encodes CASSWTGSMNTEAFF. The J gene is TRBJ1-1, the V gene TRBV6-1; 8 bases line up with TRBD1. Germline values: CDR1 MNHNS, CDR2 SASEGT. The CDR3 totals 15 residues. V dropped 5 bases and J dropped 0; count of bases not matched to a gene: 5.

V and J are TRBV21-1 and TRBJ1-4; the tabulated D call, TRBD1, remains unverified against the DNA. TRBV21-1 is recorded as a pseudogene. There are 17 residues in the CDR3. CDR3 sequence (DNA): TGTGCCAGCAGCAATTTGGCAGGGGGCATATATCGGAAAAAACTGTTTTTT. Its translation is CASSNLAGGIYRKKLFF.

This clone was counted between two and nine times. The chain is built from TRBV7-8 and TRBJ1-1; D perhaps matches TRBD1 (6 bases). CDR3 length equals 16 residues. V was cut by 2 bases and J by 0 bases, with 13 bases left in between. Germline V gene data show CDR1 as SGHVS and CDR2 as FQNEAQ. The CDR3 DNA reads as TGTGCCAGCAGCTTATCGACAGGATCCATGAACACTGAAGCTTTCTTT. This codes for CASSLSTGSMNTEAFF. Full variable domain (rest looked up from reference TRBV7-8 and TRBJ1-1): GAGVSQSPRYKVAKRGQDVALRCDPISGHVSLFWYQQALGQGPEFLTYFQNEAQLDKSGLPSDRFFAERPEGSVSTLKIQRTQQEDSAVYLCASSLSTGSMNTEAFFGQGTRLTVV.

This clone came up once. The genes are TRBV4-1 and TRBJ1-6; D unclear. The CDR3 contains 17 residues. CDR1 and CDR2 (germline): MGHRA, YSYEKL. Trimming took off 1 base at V and 6 bases at J, with 16 bases between the two ends. The chain's CDR3 is CASSQGVGRSFNSPLHF. CDR3 bases: TGCGCCAGCAGCCAAGGGGTCGGCCGTTCGTTTAATTCACCCCTCCACTTT.

This clone is a singleton in its sample. This chain uses TRBV19 with TRBJ1-1; D not certain. Trimming shortened V by 3 bases and J by 10 bases, and 15 bases separated the two germline ends. This CDR3 region has 13 residues. Germline V gene lookup returns CDR1 LNHDA and CDR2 SQIVND (reference sequence). The chain's CDR3 is CASSMSKGWGAFF. DNA for the CDR3: TGTGCCAGTAGTATGAGTAAGGGATGGGGAGCTTTCTTT.

The chain uses TRBV15 and TRBJ1-1; 9 bases map to TRBD1. The trim removed 0 bases at V and 1 base at J, leaving 6 bases unmatched. Germline assignment: CDR1 LNHNV and CDR2 YYDKDF (reference sequence). The CDR3 totals 17 residues. The CDR3 DNA is TGTGCCACCAGCAGAGATGGGACAGGGAGTGCGAACACTGAAGCTTTCTTT. Its translation is CATSRDGTGSANTEAFF.